A selection of T cell receptor beta chains follows, all from one sample in a study of T cell repertoires in cytomegalovirus infection. For these TCRs, the target antigens are not known. Via MiXCR, TCRdb re-called the reads, giving one row per CDR3 protein. The profile covers some 940,000 distinct CDR3 sequences, with approximately 31% appearing a single time and roughly 13% taken by the ten largest. This material consisted of cultured CD8+ T cells from PBMCs, taken from culture after CMV antigen stimulation. The receptors were sampled from a human donor in good health (CMV status not recorded). Some clones in this sample may be carry-over from other donors' samples. Both conserved end residues are part of each CDR3. The D gene is left open where the match is weak. Not all rows give a size; the values are once, few, many and, for expanded clones, a class.

TRBV7-9	few	TRBD1	TRBJ2-5	TGTGCCAGCAAGGTTTGGACAGGAAAACAAGAGACCCAGTACTTC	CASKVWTGKQETQYF
TRBV6-6	-	-	TRBJ1-5	TGTGCCAGCAGTTACTCGAGGGCCAGTCAGCCCCAGCATTTT	CASSYSRASQPQHF
TRBV20-1	few	-	TRBJ2-1	TGCAGTGCCCGGACAGCCTTAAGCTCCTACAATGAGCAGTTCTTC	CSARTALSSYNEQFF
TRBV7-9	few	-	TRBJ2-2	TGTGCCAGCAGCCATTCCGAGGAGCTGTTTTTT	CASSHSEELFF
TRBV7-9	-	-	TRBJ2-2	TGTGCCACTGGTGAGCTGTTTTTT	CATGELFF
TRBV6-5	-	-	TRBJ1-2	TGTGCCAGCAGTTACTACACTACCTATGGCTACACCTTC	CASSYYTTYGYTF
TRBV6-2/TRBV6-3	few	-	TRBJ2-1	TGTGCCAGCAGCCCAGGGGCCCCCAGCTACAATGAGCAGTTCTTC	CASSPGAPSYNEQFF
TRBV6-2/TRBV6-3	-	TRBD1	TRBJ2-4	TGTGCCAGCAGTTATCCACCGGACAGGGGCCCACCCCTAGCCAAAAACATTCAGTACTTC	CASSYPPDRGPPLAKNIQYF
TRBV9	once	-	TRBJ2-3	TGTGCCAGCACCCTAGGTGGCACTAGCACAGATACGCAGTATTTT	CASTLGGTSTDTQYF
TRBV27	many	TRBD1	TRBJ1-1	TGTGCCAGCAGTTTCCTCAGACAGGGATCTGAAGCTTTCTTT	CASSFLRQGSEAFF
TRBV27	-	TRBD2	TRBJ2-3	TGTGCCAGCAGTTTATTTGCAGCGGGGGCCACAGATACGCAGTATTTT	CASSLFAAGATDTQYF
TRBV7-2	-	TRBD2	TRBJ2-3	TGTGCCAACAGCCGGGGGGGCGGGAATACGCAGTATTTT	CANSRGGGNTQYF
TRBV4-3	few	-	TRBJ2-3	TGCGCCAGCAGCCAAGACCTTACTAGCACAGATACGCAGTATTTT	CASSQDLTSTDTQYF
TRBV6-5	-	-	TRBJ1-1	TGTGCCAGCAGTTACACTACCGGGCCCTTGAACACTGAAGCTTTCTTT	CASSYTTGPLNTEAFF
TRBV6-5	-	TRBD1	TRBJ2-5	TGTGCCAGCAGTATCCTTGACAGGGTGGAGACCCAGTACTTC	CASSILDRVETQYF
TRBV27	few	-	TRBJ1-1	TGTGCCAGCAGTCCCACGCCAGGGCCGAACACTGAAGCTTTCTTT	CASSPTPGPNTEAFF
TRBV2	few	-	TRBJ1-4	TGTGCCGGGCAAGGGGATAATGAAAAACTGTTTTTT	CAGQGDNEKLFF
TRBV29-1	few	-	TRBJ2-3	TGCAGCGTTGAAGCCAGGGGGGTAGCAGATACGCAGTATTTT	CSVEARGVADTQYF
TRBV28	-	-	TRBJ2-5	TGTGCCAGCGTCCAAAGAGAGACCCAGTACTTC	CASVQRETQYF
TRBV27	-	TRBD2	TRBJ2-2	TGTGCCAGCAGTTTATGGGGGGGCACCGGGGAGCTGTTTTTT	CASSLWGGTGELFF
TRBV7-9	-	-	TRBJ1-1	TGTGCCAGCCAAGCGACACAGAGGAACACTGAAGCTTTCTTT	CASQATQRNTEAFF
TRBV20-1	-	-	TRBJ1-1	TGCAGTGCTAGAGATAAGGGAGGAGGCGCTGAAGCTTTCTTT	CSARDKGGGAEAFF
TRBV19	-	-	TRBJ2-5	TGTGCCAGTAGCATCAGAGAGACCCAGTACTTC	CASSIRETQYF
TRBV27	-	TRBD2	TRBJ2-1	TGTGCCAGCAGCAATAACGGGGGGTACAATGAGCAGTTCTTC	CASSNNGGYNEQFF
TRBV27	-	TRBD1	TRBJ1-1	TGTGCCAGCAGTTGGGGAGACAGGGGGACTGAAGCTTTCTTT	CASSWGDRGTEAFF
TRBV12-3/TRBV12-4	-	-	TRBJ2-3	TGTGCCAGCAGTCAATTTACCCTAACGGGGGCTCAGATTGGCACAGATACGCAGTATTTT	CASSQFTLTGAQIGTDTQYF
TRBV7-7	few	TRBD1	TRBJ2-2	TGTGCTAGCAGCTTACGTGCAGGGGGTAATGCCGGGGAGCTGTTTTTT	CASSLRAGGNAGELFF
TRBV27	-	TRBD2	TRBJ2-1	TGTGCCACTAGCAACCAGCGGGGGCTGCGAAGTGAGCAGTTCTTC	CATSNQRGLRSEQFF
TRBV5-4	-	-	TRBJ2-6	TGTGCCAGCAGCGAGCTAGACATAGCCTCTGGGGCCAACGTCCTGACTTTC	CASSELDIASGANVLTF
TRBV6-2/TRBV6-3	few	-	TRBJ1-1	TGTGCCAGCAGTTACGTCCCGACAGGTCGGACTGAAGCTTTCTTT	CASSYVPTGRTEAFF
TRBV19	few	-	TRBJ1-2	TGTGCCAGTAGTGAGGGATGGTCACGGGGCTACACCTTC	CASSEGWSRGYTF
TRBV14	-	-	TRBJ1-1	TGTGCCAGCAGCCAAGAGATGATTTACACTGAAGCTTTCTTT	CASSQEMIYTEAFF
TRBV12-3/TRBV12-4	few	TRBD1	TRBJ2-6	TGTGCCAGCAGTCAGACAGGGTTTTATGATTCTGGGGCCAACGTCCTGACTTTC	CASSQTGFYDSGANVLTF
TRBV2	-	TRBD1	TRBJ2-1	TGTGCCAGCAGGAGAGACAGGGACTCCTACAATGAGCAGTTCTTC	CASRRDRDSYNEQFF
TRBV7-9	-	-	TRBJ1-5	TGTGCCAGCAGTTCGACAGAAAGTAGCAATCAGCCCCAGCATTTT	CASSSTESSNQPQHF
TRBV11-2	-	-	TRBJ1-2	TGTGCCAGCAGCTTAAGGACAGCTTCGGATGGCTACACCTTC	CASSLRTASDGYTF
TRBV29-1	-	TRBD1	TRBJ2-2	TGCAGCGTTGAGGGGCGGGACAGGGATGGAACCGGGGAGCTGTTTTTT	CSVEGRDRDGTGELFF
TRBV7-1	-	TRBD1	TRBJ2-1	TGTGCCAGCAGCATTCGAGGGGTAATGAAGGGACAGGGCTATGTCCATGAGCAGTTCTTC	CASSIRGVMKGQGYVHEQFF
TRBV25-1	once	TRBD1	TRBJ2-2	TGTGCCAGCAGTGAATTGGTTTTGGGACAGGCAAAAGGGGCCGGGGAGCTGTTTTTT	CASSELVLGQAKGAGELFF
TRBV7-9	few	-	TRBJ1-3	TGTGCCAGCAGCTTAGAGGTGGGGACCAACTCTGGAAACACCATATATTTT	CASSLEVGTNSGNTIYF
TRBV6-1	few	-	TRBJ2-4	TGTGCCAGCAGGGAGGAGGAGATGCTAGCCAAAAACATTCAGTACTTC	CASREEEMLAKNIQYF
TRBV12-3/TRBV12-4	-	-	TRBJ2-1	TGTGCCAGCACTTCCTCCGAGGGCAATGAGCAGTTCTTC	CASTSSEGNEQFF
TRBV7-2	many	-	TRBJ1-1	TGTGCCAGCAGCTTTCGGGACTCTGCTCTGTCTGAAGCTTTCTTT	CASSFRDSALSEAFF
TRBV7-2	many	-	TRBJ2-3	TGTGCCAGCAGCTTAGAGGGGGGGGGAGATACGCAGTATTTT	CASSLEGGGDTQYF